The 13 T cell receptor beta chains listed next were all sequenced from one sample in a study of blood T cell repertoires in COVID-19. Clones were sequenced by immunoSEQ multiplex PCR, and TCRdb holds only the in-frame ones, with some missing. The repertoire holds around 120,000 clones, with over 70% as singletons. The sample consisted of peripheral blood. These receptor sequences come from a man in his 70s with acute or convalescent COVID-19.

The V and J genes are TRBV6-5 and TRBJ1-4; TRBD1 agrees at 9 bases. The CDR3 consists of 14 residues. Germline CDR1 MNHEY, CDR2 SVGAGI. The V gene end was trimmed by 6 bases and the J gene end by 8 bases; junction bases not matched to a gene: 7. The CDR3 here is CASSNRGPREKLFF. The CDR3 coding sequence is TGTGCCAGCAGCAACAGGGGGCCGCGGGAAAAACTGTTTTTT.

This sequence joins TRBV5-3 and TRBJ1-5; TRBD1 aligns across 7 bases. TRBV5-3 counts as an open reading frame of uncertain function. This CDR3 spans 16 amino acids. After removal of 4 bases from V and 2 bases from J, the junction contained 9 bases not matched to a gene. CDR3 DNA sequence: TGTGCCAGAAGCCAACACAGGGGACGATGCAATCAGCCCCAGCATTTT. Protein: CARSQHRGRCNQPQHF.

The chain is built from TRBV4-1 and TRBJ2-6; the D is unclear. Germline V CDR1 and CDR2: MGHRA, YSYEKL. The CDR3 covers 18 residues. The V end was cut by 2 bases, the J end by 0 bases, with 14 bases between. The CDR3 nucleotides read TGCGCCAGCAGCCAATCTCTGGCCCCCCCCTCTGGGGCCAACGTCCTGACTTTC. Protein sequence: CASSQSLAPPSGANVLTF.

The CDR3 here is CASSPRQGVGEQYF. The CDR3 DNA sequence: TGTGCCAGCAGCCCTCGACAGGGGGTGGGCGAGCAGTACTTC. The chain combines TRBV9 with TRBJ2-7; 9 positions agree with TRBD1. Germline loops: CDR1 SGDLS, CDR2 YYNGEE. The CDR3 totals 14 residues. V dropped 4 bases and J dropped 6; count of bases not matched to a gene: 8.

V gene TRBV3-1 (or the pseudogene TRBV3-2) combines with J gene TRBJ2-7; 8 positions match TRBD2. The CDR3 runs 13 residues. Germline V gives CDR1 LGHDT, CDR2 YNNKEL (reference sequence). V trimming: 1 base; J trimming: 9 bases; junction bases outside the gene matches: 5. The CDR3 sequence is CASSQAAGVRQYF. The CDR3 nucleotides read TGTGCCAGCAGCCAAGCAGCGGGGGTTCGGCAGTACTTC.

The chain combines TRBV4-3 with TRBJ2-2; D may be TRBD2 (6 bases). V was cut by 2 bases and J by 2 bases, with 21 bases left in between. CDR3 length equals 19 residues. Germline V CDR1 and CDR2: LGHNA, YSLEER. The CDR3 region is CASSQLLRDFLTNTGELFF. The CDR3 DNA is TGCGCCAGCAGCCAACTTTTGCGGGACTTTCTCACTAACACCGGGGAGCTGTTTTTT.

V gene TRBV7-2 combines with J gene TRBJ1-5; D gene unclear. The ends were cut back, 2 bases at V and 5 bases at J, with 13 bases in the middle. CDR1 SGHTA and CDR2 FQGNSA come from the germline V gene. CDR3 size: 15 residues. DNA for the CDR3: TGTGCCAGCAGCTTAAAGCGGGAGAAGGATCAGCCCCAGCATTTT. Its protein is CASSLKREKDQPQHF.

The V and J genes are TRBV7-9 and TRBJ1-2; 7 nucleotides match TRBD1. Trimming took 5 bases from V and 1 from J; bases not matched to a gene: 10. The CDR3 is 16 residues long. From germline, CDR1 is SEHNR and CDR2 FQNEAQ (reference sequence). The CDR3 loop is CASSTTGDPINYGYTF. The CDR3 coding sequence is TGTGCCAGCAGCACTACAGGGGATCCGATTAACTATGGCTACACCTTC.

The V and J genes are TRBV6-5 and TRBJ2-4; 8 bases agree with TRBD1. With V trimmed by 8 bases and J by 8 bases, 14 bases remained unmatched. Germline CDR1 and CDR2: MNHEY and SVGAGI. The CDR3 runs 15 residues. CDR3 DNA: TGTGCCAGCGCGCCCGGACAGGGTGGCCTAGACATTCAGTACTTC. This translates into CASAPGQGGLDIQYF.

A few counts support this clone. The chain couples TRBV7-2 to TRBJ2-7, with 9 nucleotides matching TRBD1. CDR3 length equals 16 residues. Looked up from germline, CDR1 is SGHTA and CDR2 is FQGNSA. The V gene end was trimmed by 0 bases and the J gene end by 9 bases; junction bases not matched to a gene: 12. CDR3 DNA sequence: TGTGCCAGCAGCTTAGCCTCCTTGGACAGGGGAGCTTGGCAGTACTTC. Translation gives CASSLASLDRGAWQYF.

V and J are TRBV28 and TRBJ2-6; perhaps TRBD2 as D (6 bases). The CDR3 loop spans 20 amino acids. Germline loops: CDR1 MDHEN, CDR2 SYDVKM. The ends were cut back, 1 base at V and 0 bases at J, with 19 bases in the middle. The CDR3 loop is CASSLSGTGLFRSGANVLTF. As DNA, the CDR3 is TGTGCCAGCAGTTTATCGGGTACAGGACTATTTCGCTCTGGGGCCAACGTCCTGACTTTC.

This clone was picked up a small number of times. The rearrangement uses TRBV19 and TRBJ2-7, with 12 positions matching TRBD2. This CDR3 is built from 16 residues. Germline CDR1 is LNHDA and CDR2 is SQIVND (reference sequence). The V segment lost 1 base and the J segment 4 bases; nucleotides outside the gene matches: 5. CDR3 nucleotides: TGTGCCAGTAGTATAGCTAGCGGGGGGGCCTCTTACGAGCAGTACTTC. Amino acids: CASSIASGGASYEQYF.

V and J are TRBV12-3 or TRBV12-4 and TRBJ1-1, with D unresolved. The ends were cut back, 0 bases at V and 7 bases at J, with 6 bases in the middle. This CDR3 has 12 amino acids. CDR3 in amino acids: CASSLAAGEAFF. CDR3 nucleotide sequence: TGTGCCAGCAGTTTAGCCGCAGGTGAAGCTTTCTTT.